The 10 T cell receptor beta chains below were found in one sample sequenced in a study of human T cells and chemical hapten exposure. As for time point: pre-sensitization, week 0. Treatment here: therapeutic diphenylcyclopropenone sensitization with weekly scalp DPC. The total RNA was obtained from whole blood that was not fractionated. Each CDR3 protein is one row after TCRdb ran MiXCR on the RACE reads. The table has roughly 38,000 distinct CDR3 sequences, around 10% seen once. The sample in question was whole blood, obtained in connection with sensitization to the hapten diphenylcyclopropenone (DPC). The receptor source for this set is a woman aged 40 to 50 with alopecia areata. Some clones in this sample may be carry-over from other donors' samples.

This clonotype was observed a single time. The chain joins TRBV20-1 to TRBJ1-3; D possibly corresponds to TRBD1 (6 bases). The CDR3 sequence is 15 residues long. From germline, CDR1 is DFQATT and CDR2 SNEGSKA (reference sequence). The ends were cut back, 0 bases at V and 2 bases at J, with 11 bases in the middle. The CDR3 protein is CSARDLSGAGNTIYF. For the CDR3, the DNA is TGCAGTGCTAGAGATCTTTCAGGGGCTGGAAACACCATATATTTT.

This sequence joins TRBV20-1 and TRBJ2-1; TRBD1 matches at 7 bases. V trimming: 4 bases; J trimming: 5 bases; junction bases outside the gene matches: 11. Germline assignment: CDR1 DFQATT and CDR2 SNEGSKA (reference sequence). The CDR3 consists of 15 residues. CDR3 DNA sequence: TGCAGTGCTACCAACAGAAGACAGGGAGACAATGAGCAGTTCTTC. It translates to CSATNRRQGDNEQFF.

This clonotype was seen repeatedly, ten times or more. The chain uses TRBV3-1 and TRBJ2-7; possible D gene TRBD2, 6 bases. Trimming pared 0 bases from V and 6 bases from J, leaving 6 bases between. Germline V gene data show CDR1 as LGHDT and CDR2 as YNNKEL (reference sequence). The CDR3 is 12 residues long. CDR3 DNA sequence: TGTGCCAGCAGCCAAGAGGGAGGCGAGCAGTACTTC. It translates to CASSQEGGEQYF.

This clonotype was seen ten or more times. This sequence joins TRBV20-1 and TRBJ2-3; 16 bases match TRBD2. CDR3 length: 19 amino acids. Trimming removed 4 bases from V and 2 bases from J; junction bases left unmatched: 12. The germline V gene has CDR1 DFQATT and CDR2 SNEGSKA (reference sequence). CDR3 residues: CSATSPGTSGGVDTDTQYF. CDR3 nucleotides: TGCAGTGCTACCTCCCCCGGGACTAGCGGGGGGGTGGACACAGATACGCAGTATTTT.

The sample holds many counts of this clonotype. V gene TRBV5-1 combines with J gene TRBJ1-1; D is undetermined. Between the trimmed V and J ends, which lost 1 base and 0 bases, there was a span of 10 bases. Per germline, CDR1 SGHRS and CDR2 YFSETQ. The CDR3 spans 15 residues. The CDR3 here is CASSLTAFMNTEAFF. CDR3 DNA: TGCGCCAGCAGCTTGACAGCTTTCATGAACACTGAAGCTTTCTTT.

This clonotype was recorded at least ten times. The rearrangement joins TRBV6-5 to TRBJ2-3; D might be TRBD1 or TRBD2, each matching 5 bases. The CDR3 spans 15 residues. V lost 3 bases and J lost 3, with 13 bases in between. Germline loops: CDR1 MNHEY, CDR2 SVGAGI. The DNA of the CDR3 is TGTGCCAGCAGTTATCGAGGGGCCGGGACAGATACGCAGTATTTT. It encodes CASSYRGAGTDTQYF.

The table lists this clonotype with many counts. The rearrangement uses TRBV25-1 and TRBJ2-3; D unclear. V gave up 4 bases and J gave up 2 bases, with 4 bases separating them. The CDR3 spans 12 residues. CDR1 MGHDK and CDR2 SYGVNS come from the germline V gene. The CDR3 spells CASSAITDTQYF. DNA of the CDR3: TGTGCCAGCAGTGCCATCACAGATACGCAGTATTTT.

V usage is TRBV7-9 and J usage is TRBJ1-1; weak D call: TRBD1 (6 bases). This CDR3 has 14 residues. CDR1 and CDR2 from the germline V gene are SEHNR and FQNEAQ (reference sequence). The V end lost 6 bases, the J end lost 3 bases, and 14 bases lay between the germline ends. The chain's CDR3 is CASSSTGADTEAFF. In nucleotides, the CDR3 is TGTGCCAGCAGTTCCACGGGGGCTGACACTGAAGCTTTCTTT.

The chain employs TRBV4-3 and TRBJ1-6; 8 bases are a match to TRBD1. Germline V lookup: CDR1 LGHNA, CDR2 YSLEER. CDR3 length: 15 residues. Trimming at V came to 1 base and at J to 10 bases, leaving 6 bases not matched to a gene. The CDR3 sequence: CASSQGTGLGSPLHF. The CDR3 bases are TGCGCCAGCAGCCAAGGGACAGGGCTGGGATCACCCCTCCACTTT.

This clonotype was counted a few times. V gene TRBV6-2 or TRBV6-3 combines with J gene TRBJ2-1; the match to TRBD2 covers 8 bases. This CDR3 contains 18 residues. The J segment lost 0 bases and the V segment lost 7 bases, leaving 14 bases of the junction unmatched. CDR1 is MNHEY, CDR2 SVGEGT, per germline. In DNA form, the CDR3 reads TGTGCCAGCACCACCCCGGGGTTAGCGGGGAGCTCCTACAATGAGCAGTTCTTC. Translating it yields CASTTPGLAGSSYNEQFF.